These 3 T cell receptor beta chains were sequenced from one sample in a study of shared clonotypes between healthy human individuals (TCRdb year 2020). Library construction relied on the immunoSEQ multiplex PCR assay. Here the immuneACCESS table is served through TCRdb, limited to in-frame sequences with V and J called. Missing clones are a known gap in these copies; in checked studies unresolved V genes cover under half, and the rest lacks a known reason. The sample table holds approximately 2.1 million clones, of which 90% to 95% were seen once. The leading ten clones occupy about 0.39% of the sample. Sequencing input: naive CD4+ T cells from PBMCs. What this sample's cell subset or site label stands for: CD45RA+ positively selected. The origin of the receptors is a man aged 18 to 30 in good health. Some clones in this sample may be carry-over from other donors' samples.

DNA for the CDR3: TGTGCCAGCAGTTTCGCGCAGGTTAGCAATCAGCCCCAGCATTTT. It encodes CASSFAQVSNQPQHF. The genes are TRBV28 and TRBJ1-5; D gene uncertain. The ends were cut back, 3 bases at V and 0 bases at J, with 9 bases in the middle. From germline, CDR1 is MDHEN and CDR2 SYDVKM. The CDR3 is made up of 15 amino acids.

V and J are TRBV5-1 and TRBJ2-1, with TRBD1 matching over 7 bases. The CDR3 runs to 17 residues. V lost 4 bases and J lost 1; bases outside the gene matches: 11. Germline loops: CDR1 SGHRS, CDR2 YFSETQ. The CDR3 bases are TGCGCCAGCAGCCTTACGACAGGGATGATGTCCTACAATGAGCAGTTCTTC. Its translation is CASSLTTGMMSYNEQFF. The full variable domain, its missing parts supplied by reference TRBV5-1 and TRBJ2-1, is KAGVTQTPRYLIKTRGQQVTLSCSPISGHRSVSWYQQTPGQGLQFLFEYFSETQRNKGNFPGRFSGRQFSNSRSEMNVSTLELGDSALYLCASSLTTGMMSYNEQFFGPGTRLTVL.

The chain employs TRBV2 and TRBJ2-7; D is possibly TRBD1 (5 bases). CDR1 and CDR2 from the germline V gene are SNHLY and FYNNEI. This CDR3 contains 12 residues. V was pared by 4 bases and J by 9 bases, with 13 bases between. CDR3 region: CASSGQQDGQYF. DNA for the CDR3: TGTGCCAGCAGTGGGCAACAGGATGGGCAGTACTTC.